This record concerns one TCR beta chain sequence. Its antigen has not been determined. Qualities for individual bases were not recorded, and no much larger clone is one base off. Libraries were prepared through the immunoSEQ multiplex PCR assay. For the multiplex PCR, a mixture combining 60 forward primers for TCR Vbeta segments and 13 reverse primers for TCR Jbeta segments was used. A multiplex PCR assay on genomic DNA amplified the CDR3 region of rearranged TCR beta genes. On the Illumina HiSeq System, the amplified TCR beta libraries were sequenced as 87-base-pair reads. The original pipeline was this. Across the 670 or so repertoires, a later analysis counted roughly 84 million unique TCR beta chains, roughly 11 million of which were shared by at least two donors. Raw reads were error-corrected and collapsed into unique sequences with a nearest-neighbor algorithm that merged closely related sequences to remove PCR and sequencing errors. CDR3 sequences were aligned to IMGT reference sequences to assign V, D and J gene segments. Each retained sequence needed at least a six-nucleotide match to both a V gene segment and a J gene segment. A rearrangement was called productive if the CDR3 had no stop codons and remained in frame with V and J, and every other rearrangement was called non-productive. CDR3 was defined according to IMGT convention as the region running from the second conserved V-encoded cysteine to the conserved J-encoded phenylalanine. The earlier analysis of about 570 of the donors excluded any sequence lacking an unambiguous match to a single V gene segment. An earlier analysis of over 450 of the donors classified V segments as functional when productive rearrangements were above 56.7% and as segregating when the standard deviation between donors was above 5%. To diagnose cytomegalovirus status from the catalog of TCR beta chain sequences, a statistical classification framework was built. A later analysis assigned V and J genes by comparing TCR nucleotide sequences with IMGT/GENE-DB human TR gene sequences. In a later analysis, CDR3 sequences and most-parsimonious VDJ recombination scenarios were assigned using the TCRdist pipeline. In a later analysis, each TCR beta chain was defined by its CDR3 amino acid sequence together with its V-gene family, and reads lacking a unique V-gene family were excluded. To address suspected cross-contamination and a sequencing artifact, a later analysis removed 592 highly shared, low-generation-probability nucleotide sequences. In a later analysis, a clonal expansion index for each public chain was calculated from normalized within-repertoire ranks of inferred template counts. Generation probabilities in a later analysis came from a VDJ recombination model fitted to out-of-frame rearrangements, and those results were checked against IGoR. In a later analysis, TCR-TCR, TCR-HLA and TCR-CMV co-occurrence was scored with hypergeometric tests, and a repertoire-size bias correction was applied to TCR pairs. False discovery rates were estimated in a later analysis by permuting HLA or CMV assignments 20 times. In a later analysis, co-occurring TCRs were grouped using DBSCAN, with TCRdist sequence similarity added in when clustering inside HLA-allele-positive subsets. Repertoires with fewer than 30,000 or more than 120,000 public chains, plus five repertoires with anomalous nucleotide sharing, were excluded from co-occurrence clustering. TCRdb took over this immuneACCESS table, retaining in-frame rearrangements with V and J assigned. Such tables are incomplete; in checked studies, under half of the missing clones stem from an unresolved V gene, and the remainder is unexplained. V, J and clone size derive from that table, while D and trimming were established from the DNA sequence. A total of just over 200,000 clones appear in this sample, under 85% of them only once. Less than 2% of the sample is in the top ten clones.

The data stem from a study of cytomegalovirus exposure and HLA in healthy donors (dated by TCRdb to about 2017). A note on the overall study: An earlier analysis of 587 of the donors reported 276 Gb of sequence data and around 120 million unique TCR beta sequences obtained from about 180 million T cells. An earlier analysis of around 580 of the donors used high-throughput TCR beta sequencing to judge whether each TCR beta V gene segment behaved as functional or pseudogenic. In a later genetic analysis, genome-wide SNP genotypes for 398 of the 666 donors were used, and that subset was treated as a discovery cohort. Donor age, sex, ethnicity and CMV serostatus were compiled alongside the repertoire data. In the later analysis, no new phenotypic data were used to find candidate immune exposures; instead, reliance was placed on TCR beta sequences and their occurrence across donors. The aim of the study was to test whether cataloging public T cell receptors could identify signatures of past pathogen exposure. Among the roughly 390 genotyped donors, about 85% belonged to the genetic ancestry cluster associated with self-reported Caucasian donors. An early release covering over 500 HLA-typed donors comprised approximately 290 gigabases of sequencing data and approximately 85 million unique TCR sequences. Every repertoire in the discovery cohort had been generated on one and the same sequencing platform. A separate validation cohort of 100 to 150 different subjects was used in addition to the 666-subject first cohort. Several DR-DQ haplotypes were handled as single units for association and clustering because linkage in the cohort was strong. A later analysis re-analyzed previously published TCR beta repertoires from 660 or so donors and added high-resolution HLA genotyping to study TCR occurrence patterns. The study combined high-throughput TCR immunosequencing, statistical association of individual TCRs with disease status, and machine learning to predict cytomegalovirus infection status. Among some 400 genotyped donors of the cohort, an average of around 250,000 unique TCR beta nucleotide sequences was sequenced per donor, of which roughly 18% were non-productive. The study profiled the T cell repertoires of under 700 subjects by immunosequencing and related them to cytomegalovirus serostatus. Both class I and class II loci were covered by HLA typing, at four-digit resolution. The number of typed donors differed by locus: roughly 629-640 for A, B, C, DRB1 and DQB1; some 500 for DQA1; 606 for DPA1; and some 450 for DPB1. The paper's findings and limits, for the study overall: A total of about 180 TCR beta chains were listed by the study as associated with cytomegalovirus. Compared with equally common non-associated chains, HLA-associated TCR beta chains in a later analysis were more clonally expanded and had lower generation probabilities. The classifier was reported to diagnose cytomegalovirus status with high specificity and sensitivity in both the original cohort and the validation cohort. In vitro tests confirmed that a few of the cytomegalovirus-associated TCR beta chains recognize cytomegalovirus antigens. Assigning TCR associations to individual alleles was difficult when HLA alleles, especially DR and DQ, strongly co-occurred. A later analysis found that most CMV-associated TCR beta chains appeared HLA-restricted, with HLA associations seemingly driven largely by CMV exposure. Broadly in line with IMGT annotations, most TCR beta V segments showed up in productive rearrangements about 87% or about 30% of the time in an earlier analysis of under 700 of the donors. A further reported finding was that TCR beta sequences accurately predicted the HLA-A and HLA-B alleles for most subjects in the first cohort. A later genetic analysis reported fewer N-insertions in productive TCRs among donors in an Asian-associated ancestry cluster than the roughly 670-donor mean. Most TCR sequences were seen in very few donors, while some public TCRs were found in many individuals. It was suggested by the authors that the approach could potentially be generalized to other disease states and immunological phenotypes. A cluster of highly shared sequence variants was judged likely to represent a technical artifact of the sequencing pipeline. The 87-base-pair reads could not distinguish some IMGT-functional V segments, including TRBV6-2 and TRBV6-3, so those segments were excluded. In a later genetic analysis, a missense DCLRE1C variant was associated with V-gene and J-gene trimming of TCR beta chains, and the association was replicated in an independent cohort. Because HLA typing was missing for some donors at each locus, association tests included only the typed subset. Sequencing depth was assumed to be roughly uniform across donors in the presence/absence analyses, though that assumption may not hold. Specific HLA alleles were associated with 15,000 to 20,000 TCR beta sequences at a false discovery rate of 0.05 in a later analysis. Correlated functional status among segregating V segments might be attributable to linkage disequilibrium, but an unknown experimental factor could not be ruled out. Only TCR beta chains were sequenced in this cohort, and the absence of alpha or paired-chain data limited detectable features. In a later analysis, TCR association rates were found to vary across HLA loci, with the most associated TCRs seen for DRB1 alleles and the fewest for HLA-C alleles. A later analysis reported that several top co-occurrence clusters appeared linked to parvovirus B19, influenza, CMV and Epstein-Barr virus. Because counts were too low, about 15 rarely observed V segments, including chromosome 9 orphons, were left out of the earlier analysis of about 620 of the donors. Immune exposure information for the cohort was limited to CMV serostatus.

Spanning cysteine to phenylalanine, the CDR3 consists of 16 amino acids. The retained sequence is limited to the CDR3, 48 bases, with the frame set at the first base. V is trimmed back by 4 bases and J by 4 bases, and the junction contains 10 bases that no gene match accounts for. For CDR1 and CDR2, the germline V gene (reference sequence) lists MNHEY and SMNVEV. The cohort was made up of 666 healthy bone marrow donors. At the time of sampling, all cohort members were nominally healthy, though unrecorded immune exposures were likely present. The donor tested CMV seronegative and was one of the 352 seronegative cohort members. Each donor provided a peripheral blood sample, and peripheral blood mononuclear cells were used for TCR beta sequencing. The Qiagen DNeasy Blood Extraction Kit was used to extract genomic DNA from the blood cell samples.

Sequences were obtained from PBMCs. The TCR was taken from a man aged 50 or older in good health and CMV-seronegative. The sequence is built from TRBV27 and TRBJ2-7, and 10 bases in between align with TRBD2. This receptor carries the CDR3 CASSSPASGSGYEQYF. The DNA sequence is TGTGCCAGCAGTTCCCCCGCTAGCGGGAGCGGGTACGAGCAGTACTTC.